This passage covers 9 T cell receptor beta chains from one sample sequenced in a study of blood T cells in healthy people across ages. Primed by a sample-barcoded 5' primer and a J-beta primer mix, a second PCR proceeded for about 7 to 12 cycles. MiXCR, run by TCRdb on the 5' RACE reads, gives a single entry per CDR3 protein. The data show 850,000 or so distinct CDR3 sequences, with 25% to 35% seen just once and 17% held by the top ten. The specimen sequenced was blood. Receptors originate from a woman older than 75 in good health.

The rearrangement links TRBV5-4 to TRBJ1-4; D possibly corresponds to TRBD1 (5 bases). From germline, CDR1 is SGHNT and CDR2 YYREEE (reference sequence). V gave up 0 bases and J gave up 0 bases, with 15 bases separating them. This CDR3 region has 18 residues. This chain's CDR3 is CASSLDPSRTTTNEKLFF. For the CDR3, the DNA is TGTGCCAGCAGCTTGGACCCATCGCGGACAACAACTAATGAAAAACTGTTTTTT.

This clonotype was detected ten times or more. The V call is TRBV29-1, the J call TRBJ2-5; 10 positions match TRBD2. The CDR3 sequence is 13 residues long. J gave up 5 bases and V 6 bases, and 6 bases lay outside the gene matches. CDR1 SQVTM and CDR2 ANQGSEA come from the germline V gene. The chain's CDR3 is CSVTSGGAETQYF. The CDR3 coding sequence is TGCAGCGTGACGAGCGGGGGGGCGGAGACCCAGTACTTC.

This clonotype was seen only a few times. The chain combines TRBV7-8 with TRBJ2-7, with 13 bases that match TRBD2. Germline CDR1 and CDR2: SGHVS and FQNEAQ. The CDR3 totals 17 residues. V gave up 4 bases and J gave up 5 bases; unmatched junction bases: 11. CDR3 amino acids: CASSYQQLAGGPDEQYF. CDR3 DNA sequence: TGTGCCAGCAGCTACCAACAACTAGCGGGGGGGCCAGACGAGCAGTACTTC.

This clonotype has a count of ten or more. This chain links TRBV7-2 with TRBJ2-7; 7 bases are a match to TRBD1. J lost 5 bases, V lost 5 bases, and 6 bases had no gene match. The CDR3 has 13 residues. The germline V gene has CDR1 SGHTA and CDR2 FQGNSA. CDR3 bases: TGTGCCAGCAGCCCACAACAGGGGAACGAGCAGTACTTC. Translation gives CASSPQQGNEQYF.

This chain connects TRBV7-2 to TRBJ2-3, with 7 positions matching TRBD2. V trimming: 6 bases; J trimming: 7 bases; junction bases outside the gene matches: 13. CDR1 SGHTA and CDR2 FQGNSA come from the germline V gene. The CDR3 is 15 residues long. The CDR3 is CASRASGSSGNTQYF. The CDR3 nucleotides read TGTGCCAGCAGGGCTAGCGGTTCAAGTGGGAATACGCAGTATTTT.

The table lists this clonotype with many counts. This chain connects TRBV20-1 to TRBJ2-7; D is unclear. This CDR3 spans 12 amino acids. Between the trimmed V and J ends, which lost 4 bases and 0 bases, there was a span of 7 bases. Germline V gene sequence: CDR1 DFQATT, CDR2 SNEGSKA (reference sequence). The CDR3 nucleotides read TGCAGTGCTATCGGAAACTCCTACGAGCAGTACTTC. As protein: CSAIGNSYEQYF.

This clonotype was counted once. The DNA of the CDR3 is TGTGCCAGCAGTTACACGCCGGGGGGACTCATGACAGATACGCAGCATTTT. Translating it yields CASSYTPGGLMTDTQHF. V and J are TRBV6-2 or TRBV6-3 and TRBJ2-3; a possible D gene is TRBD1 (5 bases). The J call is in doubt because the DNA end fits TRBJ1-5 better. Germline values: CDR1 MNHEY, CDR2 SVGEGT. The CDR3 has 17 residues.

As to this clonotype: A much larger clone differs from this one at a single base, so this may be a read error. This sequence joins TRBV7-9 and TRBJ2-3; 7 bases match TRBD2. V dropped 10 bases and J dropped 6; count of bases not matched to a gene: 1. This CDR3 contains 10 residues. Per germline, CDR1 SEHNR and CDR2 FQNEAQ (reference sequence). In DNA, the CDR3 is TGTGCCACCGGGGGGGATACGCAGTATTTT. Protein sequence: CATGGDTQYF.

This clonotype was recorded once. Being one base from a much bigger clone, this may be a read error. The chain employs TRBV28 and TRBJ2-5; a weak D match, TRBD1 (6 bases). The end of the DNA aligns better with TRBJ2-7, so the J call may be wrong. The CDR3 covers 13 residues. Per germline, CDR1 MDHEN and CDR2 SYDVKM. Here the CDR3 DNA reads TGTGCCGGCAGCAAACAGGGCTTTTACGAGCAGTACTTC. Its protein is CAGSKQGFYEQYF.